A selection of T cell receptor beta chains follows, all from one sample in a study of T cell responses to AZD1222 COVID-19 vaccine. Some clones are missing from TCRdb's copy, which holds only in-frame ones; the method was immunoSEQ multiplex PCR. This table holds 92,000 or so clones, approximately 90% found once. This specimen consisted of peripheral blood, obtained on day 0 of AZD1222 vaccination. The source of these receptors is an adult in good health. Each CDR3 is given with its conserved first and last residue. Each record gives: clone size, V gene, D gene, J gene, CDR3 protein, CDR3 DNA. A D gene is named only where the DNA matches it firmly. The size of a clone is reported for some rows only, either as once, few or many, or as a class for expanded clones.

>.|TRBV6-5|.|TRBJ1-6
CASSISGTYNSPLHF
TGTGCCAGCAGTATTTCAGGGACCTATAATTCACCCCTCCACTTT
>once|TRBV19|.|TRBJ1-2
CASSIEGQGRGYTF
TGTGCCAGTAGTATTGAAGGGCAGGGGCGAGGCTACACCTTC
>.|TRBV6-2/TRBV6-3|.|TRBJ2-7
CASSQGWGEQYF
TGTGCCAGCAGTCAGGGGTGGGGCGAGCAGTACTTC
>.|TRBV3-1/TRBV3-2|.|TRBJ1-1
CASSQDPGVNTEAFF
TGTGCCAGCAGCCAAGATCCCGGGGTGAACACTGAAGCTTTCTTT
>.|TRBV7-3|.|TRBJ2-1
CASSLWGVVPPSGDNEQFF
TGTGCCAGCAGCTTATGGGGGGTTGTCCCGCCGTCGGGTGACAATGAGCAGTTCTTC
>.|TRBV11-2|.|TRBJ1-1
CASSPPYIAEAFF
TGTGCCAGCAGCCCCCCCTATATAGCTGAAGCTTTCTTT
>.|TRBV19|.|TRBJ2-7
CASSGWGAAIPSYEQYF
TGTGCCAGTAGTGGGTGGGGTGCAGCCATCCCCTCCTACGAGCAGTACTTC
>.|TRBV3-1/TRBV3-2|.|TRBJ2-4
CASSHHPMTEQKNIQYF
TGTGCCAGCAGCCACCACCCCATGACTGAGCAGAAAAACATTCAGTACTTC
>few|TRBV6-5|.|TRBJ1-5
CASSRQRSSNQPQHF
TGTGCCAGCAGTAGACAGCGCTCTAGCAATCAGCCCCAGCATTTT
>.|TRBV19|.|TRBJ1-2
CASSPRSRDYGYTF
TGTGCCAGTAGTCCCCGGTCCCGAGACTATGGCTACACCTTC
>.|TRBV7-2|.|TRBJ1-2
CASSLRTASGYTF
TGTGCCAGCAGCCTAAGGACAGCCTCTGGCTACACCTTC
>.|TRBV6-5|TRBD2|TRBJ2-3
CASKWGGPTTDTQYF
TGTGCCAGCAAATGGGGGGGACCCACCACAGATACGCAGTATTTT
>.|TRBV5-6|.|TRBJ1-2
CASSPDTPYGYTF
TGTGCCAGCAGCCCGGACACCCCCTATGGCTACACCTTC
>.|TRBV3-1/TRBV3-2|.|TRBJ2-7
CASSQVGALSYEQYF
TGTGCCAGCAGCCAAGTGGGGGCCCTCTCCTACGAGCAGTACTTC
>.|TRBV28|.|TRBJ1-1
CASSLLFRSNTEAFF
TGTGCCAGCAGTTTATTATTCCGGTCTAACACTGAAGCTTTCTTT
>.|TRBV4-2|.|TRBJ2-3
CASSQEVADSTDTQYF
TGTGCCAGCAGCCAAGAGGTGGCGGACAGCACAGATACGCAGTATTTT
>.|TRBV2|.|TRBJ2-5
CASSEEETQYF
TGTGCCAGCAGTGAGGAGGAGACCCAGTACTTC
>once|TRBV5-6|.|TRBJ2-3
CASSLGGLRGDTQYF
TGTGCCAGCAGCTTGGGCGGATTACGAGGAGATACGCAGTATTTT
>.|TRBV20-1|.|TRBJ2-7
CSASGGGPYEQYF
TGCAGTGCTAGTGGGGGGGGCCCCTACGAGCAGTACTTC
>.|TRBV2|TRBD1|TRBJ1-6
CASSGTGGSNSPLHF
TGTGCCAGCAGTGGGACAGGGGGTTCCAATTCACCCCTCCACTTT
>once|TRBV6-5|.|TRBJ1-4
CASMGGSAEKLFF
TGTGCCAGCATGGGAGGGAGTGCTGAAAAACTGTTTTTT
>.|TRBV28|.|TRBJ2-7
CASSTYRATYEQYF
TGTGCCAGCAGTACATACCGGGCGACCTACGAGCAGTACTTC
>.|TRBV11-2|.|TRBJ2-1
CASSLGLGRAWPYNEQFF
TGTGCCAGCAGCTTAGGGTTGGGCAGGGCCTGGCCCTACAATGAGCAGTTCTTC
>.|TRBV6-2/TRBV6-3|TRBD2|TRBJ2-1
CASSLRRLAGGVYEQFF
TGTGCCAGCAGCCTCCGCCGACTAGCGGGGGGGGTCTATGAGCAGTTCTTC
>.|TRBV14|.|TRBJ1-1
CASSRNLGTEAFF
TGTGCCAGCAGCCGAAACCTGGGCACTGAAGCTTTCTTT
>.|TRBV21-1|.|TRBJ1-3
CASSQRSQRGGGNTIYF
TGTGCCAGCAGCCAAAGGTCGCAGCGAGGAGGTGGAAACACCATATATTTT
>.|TRBV29-1|TRBD1|TRBJ1-2
CSAGQDYGYTF
TGCAGCGCGGGACAGGACTATGGCTACACCTTC
>.|TRBV5-4|TRBD2|TRBJ2-3
CASSLDGLAGSSTDTQYF
TGTGCCAGCAGCTTGGATGGACTAGCGGGTTCTAGCACAGATACGCAGTATTTT
>few|TRBV27|TRBD2|TRBJ2-3
CASSLSRKVAGVDTQYF
TGTGCCAGCAGTTTATCAAGGAAGGTAGCGGGGGTAGATACGCAGTATTTT
>.|TRBV11-2|TRBD1|TRBJ2-1
CASGLRDSIYNEQFF
TGTGCCAGCGGCCTCCGGGACAGTATTTACAATGAGCAGTTCTTC
>.|TRBV9|TRBD1|TRBJ1-2
CASSVTDRGRQGGYTF
TGTGCCAGCAGCGTTACCGACAGGGGGCGGCAAGGTGGCTACACCTTC
>.|TRBV6-5|.|TRBJ1-4
CASSYSTGPFEKLFF
TGTGCCAGCAGTTACAGCACAGGCCCTTTTGAAAAACTGTTTTTT
>.|TRBV27|.|TRBJ1-2
CASSPRDGVYGYTF
TGTGCCAGCAGTCCCCGGGACGGAGTCTATGGCTACACCTTC
>.|TRBV4-1|TRBD2|TRBJ2-5
CASSQDPTSGTLVGTQYF
TGCGCCAGCAGCCAAGATCCGACTAGCGGGACATTGGTTGGGACCCAGTACTTC
>.|TRBV2|TRBD1|TRBJ1-1
CASSPGTGTEAFF
TGTGCCAGCAGCCCCGGGACAGGGACTGAAGCTTTCTTT
>.|TRBV7-2|.|TRBJ2-7
CASSAHVVAGRGYEQYF
TGTGCCAGCAGCGCCCACGTAGTCGCGGGGCGCGGCTACGAGCAGTACTTC
>.|TRBV5-1|TRBD1|TRBJ2-5
CASSIGQDQETQYF
TGCGCCAGCAGCATCGGACAGGACCAAGAGACCCAGTACTTC
>.|TRBV7-8|TRBD2|TRBJ2-1
CASSLVGGGAREQFF
TGTGCCAGCAGCTTAGTTGGCGGGGGGGCCCGCGAGCAGTTCTTC
>.|TRBV18|.|TRBJ1-5
CASSLGARYSNQPQHF
TGTGCCAGCTCACTTGGCGCGCGTTACAGCAATCAGCCCCAGCATTTT
>.|TRBV4-2|.|TRBJ1-2
CASSQGTSNLYGYTF
TGTGCCAGCAGCCAAGGGACAAGTAACCTCTATGGCTACACCTTC
>.|TRBV7-3|.|TRBJ1-1
CASRLEGDTEAFF
TGTGCCAGCCGACTTGAGGGGGACACTGAAGCTTTCTTT
>few|TRBV2|TRBD1|TRBJ1-5
CASKGRGGRGNQPQHF
TGTGCCAGCAAGGGCAGGGGGGGTAGAGGCAATCAGCCCCAGCATTTT
>.|TRBV2|.|TRBJ1-3
CASRFEGFSTGNTIYF
TGTGCCAGCAGATTCGAGGGGTTTTCCACTGGAAACACCATATATTTT
>.|TRBV2|.|TRBJ2-5
CASRYQETQYF
TGTGCCAGCAGGTACCAAGAGACCCAGTACTTC
>few|TRBV12-3/TRBV12-4|.|TRBJ2-7
CASSLWGDAMQYF
TGTGCCAGCAGTTTATGGGGGGACGCTATGCAGTACTTC
>.|TRBV5-1|.|TRBJ1-4
CASSVTGDWIEKLFF
TGCGCCAGCAGCGTGACGGGGGACTGGATTGAAAAACTGTTTTTT
>.|TRBV5-8|.|TRBJ1-2
CASSLERSRAVGGYTF
TGTGCCAGCAGCTTGGAACGTAGCAGGGCCGTGGGAGGCTACACCTTC
>.|TRBV5-1|.|TRBJ1-3
CASSFSGALSGNTIYF
TGCGCCAGCAGCTTCTCAGGGGCCCTCTCTGGAAACACCATATATTTT
>.|TRBV2|.|TRBJ2-5
CASSPQETQYF
TGTGCCAGCAGCCCCCAAGAGACCCAGTACTTC
>.|TRBV6-2/TRBV6-3|.|TRBJ2-7
CASSYSLNPTLISYEQYF
TGTGCCAGCAGTTACTCGCTTAATCCAACCCTAATAAGCTACGAGCAGTACTTC
>.|TRBV24-1|.|TRBJ1-1
CATSDYTGEAFF
TGTGCCACCAGTGATTACACCGGGGAAGCTTTCTTT
>.|TRBV5-1|.|TRBJ2-5
CASSRTVGETQYF
TGCGCCAGCAGTCGGACAGTTGGGGAGACCCAGTACTTC
>few|TRBV25-1|TRBD1|TRBJ1-6
CASSRDRGGSPLHF
TGTGCCAGCAGCCGGGACAGGGGGGGCTCACCCCTCCACTTT
>once|TRBV2|.|TRBJ1-1
CASSLEGHQNTEAFF
TGTGCCAGCAGCCTTGAGGGACACCAGAACACTGAAGCTTTCTTT
>.|TRBV7-9|TRBD1|TRBJ1-2
CASYRDRNKDGYTF
TGTGCCAGCTACAGGGACAGAAATAAGGACGGCTACACCTTC
>.|TRBV30|TRBD2|TRBJ2-3
CAWRSGLAVTDTQYF
TGTGCCTGGAGATCGGGACTAGCTGTCACAGATACGCAGTATTTT
>.|TRBV3-1/TRBV3-2|TRBD1|TRBJ1-4
CASSLQGANEKLFF
TGTGCCAGCAGCCTTCAGGGGGCGAATGAAAAACTGTTTTTT
>.|TRBV11-2|.|TRBJ1-2
CASSFSHLNYGYTF
TGTGCCAGCAGCTTTTCCCACCTTAACTATGGCTACACCTTC
>once|TRBV30|.|TRBJ1-3
CAFSRATGNTIYF
TGTGCCTTTAGCAGGGCCACGGGAAACACCATATATTTT
>.|TRBV3-1/TRBV3-2|TRBD1|TRBJ2-5
CASSQRQGKETQYF
TGTGCCAGCAGCCAAAGACAGGGTAAAGAGACCCAGTACTTC